A single sample gave rise to the 27 T cell receptor beta chains below, sequenced in a study of cytomegalovirus exposure and HLA in healthy donors. The PCR ran on 60 Vbeta and 13 Jbeta primers. The repertoire was sequenced with immunoSEQ multiplex PCR; TCRdb's copy has only in-frame clones and lacks some. The sample includes approximately 300,000 clones, just under 85% of them seen just once. Sequenced: PBMCs. Receptors originate from a woman aged 40 to 50 in good health and CMV-seropositive.

The chain links TRBV9 to TRBJ1-1; TRBD1 agrees at 7 bases. Per germline, CDR1 SGDLS and CDR2 YYNGEE. This CDR3 contains 15 residues. The ends lost 3 bases at V and 2 bases at J; junction bases unmatched: 7. CDR3 protein: CASSAWTGPNTEAFF. As DNA, the CDR3 is TGTGCCAGCAGCGCCTGGACAGGCCCAAACACTGAAGCTTTCTTT.

This clone appeared a single time. This chain joins TRBV9 and TRBJ2-3; D call uncertain. The germline gives CDR1 SGDLS, CDR2 YYNGEE. V gave up 0 bases and J gave up 5 bases, with 4 bases separating them. CDR3 length equals 12 residues. This CDR3 reads CASSVGEDTQYF. The DNA for the CDR3 is TGTGCCAGCAGCGTAGGCGAAGATACGCAGTATTTT.

The rearrangement links TRBV5-1 to TRBJ1-5; D may be TRBD1 (5 bases). The length of the CDR3 is 15 residues. V lost 0 bases and J 4 bases, leaving 11 bases between the germline ends. CDR1 and CDR2 from the germline V gene are SGHRS and YFSETQ. As DNA, the CDR3 is TGCGCCAGCAGCTTGGATTGGGGGGAAAATCAGCCCCAGCATTTT. Protein sequence: CASSLDWGENQPQHF.

The genes are TRBV9 and TRBJ1-1, with TRBD1 matching 7 bases. Germline assignment: CDR1 SGDLS and CDR2 YYNGEE. The length of the CDR3 is 13 residues. Trimming at V came to 4 bases and at J to 3 bases, leaving 3 bases not matched to a gene. The CDR3 DNA is TGTGCCAGCAGCACCCAGGGGGACACTGAAGCTTTCTTT. This codes for CASSTQGDTEAFF.

V gene TRBV28 combines with J gene TRBJ2-7; D ambiguous. Trimming cost V 6 bases and J 7 bases, with 28 bases left between them. The CDR3 is 17 residues long. Looked up from germline, CDR1 is MDHEN and CDR2 is SYDVKM. The CDR3 loop is CASSSASQNTVRSEQYF. In nucleotides, the CDR3 is TGTGCCAGCAGCTCCGCTTCACAGAATACGGTACGTTCGGAGCAGTACTTC.

The chain links TRBV5-1 to TRBJ2-7; 8 positions match TRBD1. The CDR3 runs to 15 residues. The trim removed 2 bases at V and 2 bases at J, leaving 6 bases unmatched. Germline CDR1 reads SGHRS; CDR2 reads YFSETQ. This CDR3 is CASSLIAGGAYEQYF. CDR3 nucleotide sequence: TGCGCCAGCAGCTTAATTGCAGGGGGCGCCTACGAGCAGTACTTC.

The rearrangement uses TRBV5-1 and TRBJ1-1; 12 positions match TRBD1. The CDR3 covers 18 residues. V shed 3 bases and J 5 bases; nucleotides not matched to a gene: 14. CDR1 and CDR2 from the germline V gene are SGHRS and YFSETQ. CDR3 sequence reads: CASSSKAVGTGGWTEAFF. The CDR3 nucleotides read TGCGCCAGCAGCTCCAAAGCTGTGGGGACAGGGGGCTGGACTGAAGCTTTCTTT.

The chain recombines TRBV19 with TRBJ2-7; D perhaps matches TRBD1 (7 bases). V was shortened by 4 bases and J by 4 bases, with 14 bases between the two germline ends. The length of the CDR3 is 14 residues. In germline, CDR1 is LNHDA, CDR2 SQIVND (reference sequence). The CDR3 nucleotides read TGTGCCAGTAGTACAGGGGGGACGTTGTACGAGCAGTACTTC. It yields the protein CASSTGGTLYEQYF.

The gene calls are TRBV10-3 and TRBJ1-2, with 9 bases identical to TRBD1. Germline lookup yields CDR1 ENHRY and CDR2 SYGVKD. V lost 7 bases to trimming and J lost 5 bases; unmatched junction nucleotides: 11. The CDR3 length is 15 residues. The DNA of the CDR3 is TGTGCCATCACCGAGGGACAGGGATCACTATATGGCTACACCTTC. It yields the protein CAITEGQGSLYGYTF.

The genes are TRBV28 and TRBJ1-2; TRBD1 matches 8 bases. The germline V gene encodes CDR1 MDHEN and CDR2 SYDVKM. V gave up 3 bases and J gave up 7 bases; unmatched junction bases: 1. The CDR3 extends over 12 amino acids. Here the CDR3 DNA reads TGTGCCAGCAGTTTTGACAGGGGTGGCTACACCTTC. It is translated as CASSFDRGGYTF.

This clone appeared a few times. The rearrangement uses TRBV6-5 and TRBJ1-6; D is undetermined. The CDR3 is 14 residues long. Germline assignment: CDR1 MNHEY and CDR2 SVGAGI. Trimming shortened V by 5 bases and J by 9 bases, and 14 bases separated the two germline ends. The CDR3 region has the DNA TGTGCCAGCAGTGACCGGGGAGGGAGTTCACCCCTCCACTTT. Encoded protein: CASSDRGGSSPLHF.

This clone was seen just once. CDR3 sequence reads: CASLTLPYEQFF. The DNA for the CDR3 is TGTGCCAGTCTCACTCTCCCCTATGAGCAGTTCTTC. The chain couples TRBV6-1 to TRBJ2-1; D is unresolved. From germline, CDR1 is MNHNS and CDR2 SASEGT. The CDR3 totals 12 residues. Between the trimmed V and J ends, which lost 9 bases and 8 bases, there was a span of 14 bases.

This chain joins TRBV13 and TRBJ2-4; D possibly corresponds to TRBD1 (6 bases). V was cut by 10 bases and J by 0 bases, with 13 bases left in between. There are 14 residues in the CDR3. Germline V gene data show CDR1 as PRHDT and CDR2 as FYEKMQ (reference sequence). CDR3 in DNA: TGTGCCACTCGACAGGCTCTAGCCAAAAACATTCAGTACTTC. This gives the protein CATRQALAKNIQYF.

V is TRBV4-1 and J is TRBJ1-2, with 9 bases matching TRBD1. V was pared by 1 base and J by 6 bases, with 3 bases of the junction left unmatched. The CDR3 is 14 amino acids. Germline V gene lookup returns CDR1 MGHRA and CDR2 YSYEKL. The CDR3 reads CASSQGDRADGYTF. CDR3 sequence (DNA): TGCGCCAGCAGCCAAGGGGACAGGGCTGATGGCTACACCTTC.

The V and J genes are TRBV19 and TRBJ1-5; 9 bases map to TRBD1. Germline CDR1 is LNHDA and CDR2 is SQIVND (reference sequence). Trimming removed 1 base from V and 5 bases from J; junction bases left unmatched: 6. The CDR3 length is 16 residues. The CDR3 bases are TGTGCCAGTAGTATAGCGACAGGGGGTAACTATCAGCCCCAGCATTTT. Translating gives CASSIATGGNYQPQHF.

This clone was detected only a few times. Relative to the germline gene, one junction end is altered; a read error may explain this. The chain joins TRBV7-9 to TRBJ2-1; a weak D match, TRBD2 (5 bases). The CDR3 extends over 10 amino acids. Germline V gene data show CDR1 as SEHNR and CDR2 as FQNEAQ (reference sequence). Here the CDR3 DNA reads TGTTCCAGCAGCTTAGCGCGGCAGTTCTTC. Translating gives CSSSLARQFF.

The V and J genes are TRBV27 and TRBJ1-2; D call uncertain. V gave up 5 bases and J gave up 7 bases, with 17 bases separating them. The CDR3 runs 14 residues. Germline V CDR1 and CDR2: MNHEY, SMNVEV (reference sequence). CDR3 sequence: CASSPYGVGSGYTF. The CDR3 coding sequence is TGTGCCAGCAGTCCATATGGGGTGGGGAGTGGCTACACCTTC.

This chain joins TRBV7-9 and TRBJ2-1, with D possibly TRBD2 on 6 matching bases. Germline-derived CDR1 and CDR2 are SEHNR and FQNEAQ (reference sequence). The length of the CDR3 is 13 residues. V lost 8 bases and J lost 2, with 10 bases in between. CDR3 sequence (DNA): TGTGCCAGCTATGGCGGGACCTACAATGAGCAGTTCTTC. Protein: CASYGGTYNEQFF.

V is TRBV27 and J is TRBJ2-7; 10 bases map to TRBD2. Trimming took 6 bases from V and 0 from J; bases not matched to a gene: 11. The CDR3 loop spans 17 amino acids. Germline assignment: CDR1 MNHEY and CDR2 SMNVEV (reference sequence). CDR3 coding DNA: TGTGCCAGCAGACGAGCGGGAGGGGGATCTTCCTCCTACGAGCAGTACTTC. Its translation: CASRRAGGGSSSYEQYF.

Note on this clone: The sample carries other DNA sequences with the same CDR3. This chain joins TRBV28 and TRBJ1-2; 11 bases match TRBD1. V was pared by 6 bases and J by 6 bases, with 9 bases of the junction left unmatched. The CDR3 extends over 15 amino acids. Germline CDR1 and CDR2: MDHEN and SYDVKM. Here the CDR3 reads CASSFLGQGANGYTF. Here the CDR3 DNA reads TGTGCCAGCAGCTTCCTAGGACAGGGGGCTAATGGCTACACCTTC.

As concerns this clone: At one end, the junction sequence differs from germline, possibly due to a read error. This chain joins TRBV20-1 and TRBJ1-1, with 12 bases that match TRBD1. In germline, CDR1 is DFQATT, CDR2 SNEGSKA (reference sequence). CDR3 length equals 11 residues. For the CDR3, the DNA is TGCAGTGCTATCCGGGACAGGGGGCATCCTTTT. Its translation is CSAIRDRGHPF.

This clone was seen only once. This chain joins TRBV4-2 and TRBJ1-1, with D perhaps matching TRBD1 (6 bases). The V and J ends lost 1 base and 3 bases respectively, with 9 bases between them. The CDR3 has 14 residues. CDR1 LGHNA and CDR2 YNFKEQ come from the germline V gene. The CDR3 DNA reads as TGTGCCAGCAGCCAAGGTAGACAGGACACTGAAGCTTTCTTT. Translating gives CASSQGRQDTEAFF.

V usage is TRBV5-6 and J usage is TRBJ2-3; D might be TRBD2 (6 bases). Germline assignment: CDR1 SGHDT and CDR2 YYEEEE. This CDR3 is 19 amino acids long. V was clipped by 4 bases and J by 3 bases, with 27 bases between them. DNA of the CDR3: TGTGCCAGCAGCCACGGGCGGGGTAGCGGCTCCCGGGGGACAGATACGCAGTATTTT. It yields the protein CASSHGRGSGSRGTDTQYF.

The chain combines TRBV9 with TRBJ2-3; 13 nucleotides line up with TRBD2. Per germline, CDR1 SGDLS and CDR2 YYNGEE. The CDR3 loop spans 16 amino acids. V was clipped by 3 bases and J by 3 bases; unmatched bases: 4. The CDR3, as DNA: TGTGCCAGCAGCGCCGTACTAGCGGGAGGGACAGATACGCAGTATTTT. Residues: CASSAVLAGGTDTQYF. Looking up the rest from reference TRBV9 and TRBJ2-3 gives the full variable domain: DSGVTQTPKHLITATGQRVTLRCSPRSGDLSVYWYQQSLDQGLQFLIQYYNGEERAKGNILERFSAQQFPDLHSELNLSSLELGDSALYFCASSAVLAGGTDTQYFGPGTRLTVL.

The count of this clone is one. This rearrangement joins TRBV30 to TRBJ1-1; possibly TRBD1 for D (5 bases). From germline, CDR1 is GTSNPN and CDR2 SVGIG (reference sequence). The CDR3 is made up of 12 amino acids. The V end lost 8 bases, the J end lost 1 base, and 11 bases lay between the germline ends. Here the CDR3 DNA reads TGTGCCACTGACAGACCGAACACTGAAGCTTTCTTT. Its translation is CATDRPNTEAFF.

The chain's CDR3 is CAISESSGRNSPLHF. The CDR3 bases are TGTGCCATCAGTGAGTCGTCAGGGAGGAATTCACCCCTCCACTTT. The chain links TRBV10-3 to TRBJ1-6; tentatively, D is TRBD1 (5 bases). The CDR3 length is 15 residues. Germline assignment: CDR1 ENHRY and CDR2 SYGVKD. Trimming cost V 0 bases and J 7 bases, with 10 bases left between them.

The chain employs TRBV29-1 and TRBJ2-5, with 10 bases that match TRBD2. Matching the DNA end better, TRBJ2-7 makes the J call doubtful. The CDR3 covers 15 residues. Germline V lookup: CDR1 SQVTM, CDR2 ANQGSEA. The CDR3 DNA reads as TGCAGCGTTGACGACTCTAGCGGGAGTACCTACGAGCAGTACTTC. This codes for CSVDDSSGSTYEQYF.